This is a list of T cell receptor beta chains from one sample in a study of graft-versus-host responses after intestinal transplantation. The method was immunoSEQ multiplex PCR; TCRdb's version includes in-frame clones alone and lacks a portion of them. Of about 21,000 clones listed, around three fifths are singletons. Sequencing used alloreactive CD4+ T cells from a mixed lymphocyte reaction culture, obtained before intestinal transplant. Receptors originate from a human patient who received an intestinal transplant. CDR3s include the opening cysteine and the closing phenylalanine or tryptophan. The order of the fields is J gene, clone size, V gene, D gene, CDR3 protein, CDR3 DNA. The D gene is left open where the match is weak. The size field is filled for only some rows; it gives once, few, many or a size class.

>TRBJ1-1|medium-sized|TRBV7-9|TRBD1
CASSNGQGAGAFF
TGTGCCAGCAGCAACGGACAGGGGGCGGGGGCTTTCTTT
>TRBJ1-1|NA|TRBV30|NA
CAWSVGGNTEAFF
TGTGCCTGGAGTGTGGGAGGGAACACTGAAGCTTTCTTT
>TRBJ2-7|few|TRBV6-5|TRBD1
CASRWTGMYEQYF
TGTGCCAGCAGATGGACAGGGATGTACGAGCAGTACTTC
>TRBJ1-1|few|TRBV27|NA
CASSFRGQWYLNTEAFF
TGTGCCAGCAGTTTCCGAGGACAGTGGTATCTGAACACTGAAGCTTTCTTT
>TRBJ2-2|few|TRBV5-5|NA
CASSFLNTGELFF
TGTGCCAGCAGCTTCCTCAACACCGGGGAGCTGTTTTTT
>TRBJ2-7|NA|TRBV2|TRBD1
CASSVQGAGEQYF
TGTGCCAGCAGTGTCCAGGGGGCGGGTGAGCAGTACTTC
>TRBJ2-7|few|TRBV27|NA
CASSRRGHEQYF
TGTGCCAGCAGTCGGCGGGGCCACGAGCAGTACTTC
>TRBJ1-2|NA|TRBV11-2|NA
CASSSHFWRDGYTF
TGTGCCAGCAGCTCCCACTTTTGGAGGGATGGCTACACCTTC
>TRBJ2-7|medium-sized|TRBV7-9|NA
CASSRFGYEQYF
TGTGCCAGCTCCCGGTTCGGCTACGAGCAGTACTTC
>TRBJ1-1|NA|TRBV5-1|NA
CASSLAGGGEAFF
TGCGCCAGCAGCTTGGCCGGCGGAGGGGAAGCTTTCTTT
>TRBJ2-6|once|TRBV6-1|NA
CASSEMAGQRGANVLTF
TGTGCCAGCAGTGAAATGGCAGGCCAACGGGGGGCCAACGTCCTGACTTTC
>TRBJ2-3|NA|TRBV28|NA
CASSFSAVTDTQYF
TGTGCCAGCAGTTTTTCGGCGGTCACAGATACGCAGTATTTT
>TRBJ1-2|NA|TRBV7-6|NA
CASSVRDNGGYGYTF
TGTGCCAGCAGCGTCCGGGACAATGGAGGTTATGGCTACACCTTC
>TRBJ1-4|NA|TRBV30|NA
CAWSLQGGKLFF
TGTGCCTGGAGTCTACAGGGCGGAAAACTGTTTTTT
>TRBJ1-1|NA|TRBV6-4|NA
CASSGPHRFTEAFF
TGTGCCAGCAGTGGGCCCCACAGGTTTACTGAAGCTTTCTTT
>TRBJ2-7|NA|TRBV30|TRBD1
CAWSARDRYGYEQYF
TGTGCCTGGAGTGCCCGGGACAGGTATGGTTACGAGCAGTACTTC
>TRBJ1-2|NA|TRBV5-1|NA
CASTAGLGGYTF
TGCGCCAGCACCGCGGGCCTAGGAGGCTACACCTTC
>TRBJ2-3|NA|TRBV7-9|NA
CASSLWGGATDTQYF
TGTGCCAGCAGCTTATGGGGGGGGGCAACAGATACGCAGTATTTT
>TRBJ2-1|NA|TRBV11-2|TRBD2
CASSLRLAGAGGYNEQFF
TGTGCCAGCAGCTTACGACTAGCGGGAGCAGGGGGATACAATGAGCAGTTCTTC
>TRBJ1-2|NA|TRBV5-6|NA
CASSPRQVLLSGYTF
TGTGCCAGCAGCCCGAGACAAGTCCTTCTATCGGGCTACACCTTC
>TRBJ2-7|few|TRBV5-4|TRBD1
CASSRDRALSYEQYF
TGTGCCAGCAGCCGGGACAGGGCCCTCTCCTACGAGCAGTACTTC
>TRBJ1-6|NA|TRBV6-5|NA
CASNDARPNSPLHF
TGTGCCAGCAACGACGCGAGGCCGAATTCACCCCTCCACTTT
>TRBJ1-1|few|TRBV5-4|NA
CASSLGVGVGEAFF
TGTGCCAGCAGCTTGGGGGTAGGGGTCGGTGAAGCTTTCTTT
>TRBJ1-3|NA|TRBV7-2|TRBD1
CASRLVGTVKNTIYF
TGTGCCAGCAGATTGGTAGGGACAGTTAAAAACACCATATATTTT
>TRBJ2-3|NA|TRBV12-5|TRBD2
CASGLVPGLGDTQYF
TGTGCTAGTGGTTTGGTACCGGGACTAGGAGATACGCAGTATTTT
>TRBJ1-6|NA|TRBV4-3|NA
CASSQRDLGDSPLHF
TGCGCCAGCAGCCAGCGGGATCTTGGAGATTCACCCCTCCACTTT
>TRBJ2-2|NA|TRBV6-5|TRBD1
CASSRTGSNTGELFF
TGTGCCAGCAGTAGGACAGGGAGTAACACCGGGGAGCTGTTTTTT
>TRBJ2-7|NA|TRBV6-1|TRBD2
CASSDPGGSYEQYF
TGTGCCAGCAGTGATCCCGGGGGGAGCTACGAGCAGTACTTC
>TRBJ1-2|NA|TRBV5-4|TRBD1
CASSRQGTNYGYTF
TGTGCCAGCAGCCGACAGGGCACTAACTATGGCTACACCTTC
>TRBJ2-3|NA|TRBV2|NA
CASSLNTDTQYF
TGTGCCAGCAGTTTAAACACAGATACGCAGTATTTT
>TRBJ1-5|NA|TRBV6-5|NA
CASSYSSVYQPQHF
TGTGCCAGCAGTTACTCGTCGGTGTATCAGCCCCAGCATTTT
>TRBJ2-3|NA|TRBV6-1|TRBD2
CASSDRTSGRTFGTQYF
TGTGCCAGCAGTGACCGGACTAGCGGGAGGACCTTCGGTACGCAGTATTTT
>TRBJ2-3|NA|TRBV2|NA
CASSVTQNTDTQYF
TGTGCCAGCAGTGTAACACAGAACACAGATACGCAGTATTTT
>TRBJ1-1|NA|TRBV10-3|NA
CAIRIQENTEAFF
TGTGCCATCAGGATACAGGAGAACACTGAAGCTTTCTTT
>TRBJ2-1|NA|TRBV10-3|NA
CAISESGVRNEQFF
TGTGCCATCAGTGAGTCGGGCGTTAGGAATGAGCAGTTCTTC
>TRBJ2-3|NA|TRBV6-6|TRBD2
CASIPGLAGNTDTQYF
TGTGCCAGCATCCCGGGACTAGCGGGGAACACAGATACGCAGTATTTT
>TRBJ2-4|NA|TRBV5-5|TRBD1
CASSTTEGGQKNIQYF
TGTGCCAGCAGCACAACTGAAGGGGGACAGAAAAACATTCAGTACTTC
>TRBJ2-3|NA|TRBV29-1|NA
CSVRGKLTDTQYF
TGCAGCGTTCGCGGAAAACTAACAGATACGCAGTATTTT
>TRBJ2-1|NA|TRBV10-1|NA
CASSEYGSVNEQFF
TGCGCCAGCAGTGAGTATGGCTCTGTGAATGAGCAGTTCTTC
>TRBJ1-4|few|TRBV4-1|TRBD1
CASSQDWTGGEKLFF
TGCGCCAGCAGCCAAGATTGGACAGGGGGAGAAAAACTGTTTTTT
>TRBJ2-3|NA|TRBV19|TRBD1
CASRRTGDGDTQYF
TGTGCCAGTAGGCGAACAGGGGATGGGGATACGCAGTATTTT
>TRBJ1-5|NA|TRBV2|TRBD1
CASRQQGGPQHF
TGTGCCAGCAGACAACAGGGGGGACCCCAGCATTTT
>TRBJ1-2|NA|TRBV2|NA
CASRAGRGVYGYTF
TGTGCCAGCAGGGCCGGGAGAGGAGTCTATGGCTACACCTTC
>TRBJ2-1|NA|TRBV14|TRBD2
CASSTLRSGGRNQQFF
TGTGCCAGCAGCACCCTCAGGTCGGGGGGACGTAATCAGCAGTTCTTC
>TRBJ1-6|few|TRBV6-5|NA
CASSYRRSPLHF
TGTGCCAGCAGTTACCGTAGATCACCCCTCCACTTT
>TRBJ1-4|NA|TRBV18|TRBD1
CASSPRGQVLKKLFF
TGTGCCAGCTCACCACGCGGACAGGTTCTGAAGAAACTGTTTTTT
>TRBJ2-2|NA|TRBV7-2|TRBD2
CASSWAPGLALTGELFF
TGTGCCAGCAGCTGGGCACCGGGACTAGCTCTCACCGGGGAGCTGTTTTTT
>TRBJ1-1|NA|TRBV6-1|NA
CASLEIAGQAEAFF
TGTGCCAGCTTAGAGATTGCGGGCCAGGCTGAAGCTTTCTTT
>TRBJ2-3|NA|TRBV5-4|NA
CASSPEGGSTDTQYF
TGTGCCAGCAGCCCCGAAGGCGGTAGCACAGATACGCAGTATTTT
>TRBJ1-1|NA|TRBV18|NA
CASSPREGTEAFF
TGTGCCAGCTCTCCTCGGGAGGGGACTGAAGCTTTCTTT
>TRBJ2-1|few|TRBV18|TRBD2
CASSPNVLLAGGSSEQFF
TGTGCCAGCTCACCAAACGTATTACTAGCGGGAGGTTCAAGCGAGCAGTTCTTC
>TRBJ2-1|NA|TRBV5-6|TRBD2
CASSLRGRAYNEQFF
TGTGCCAGCAGCTTACGCGGGAGGGCCTACAATGAGCAGTTCTTC
>TRBJ2-7|NA|TRBV11-2|NA
CASSQRTITYEQYF
TGTGCCAGCAGCCAGCGTACTATTACCTACGAGCAGTACTTC
>TRBJ2-7|NA|TRBV7-8|TRBD1
CASSLDRGREQYF
TGTGCCAGCAGCCTTGACAGGGGGCGCGAGCAGTACTTC
>TRBJ2-1|NA|TRBV19|TRBD2
CASSILAGEGNEQFF
TGTGCCAGTAGTATACTAGCGGGAGAAGGAAATGAGCAGTTCTTC
>TRBJ1-5|few|TRBV29-1|NA
CSVGRVCQPQHF
TGCAGCGTTGGCAGGGTGTGTCAGCCCCAGCATTTT
>TRBJ1-6|NA|TRBV6-1|NA
CASSEDLETVRNSPLHF
TGTGCCAGCAGTGAAGATTTAGAGACAGTTAGAAATTCACCCCTCCACTTT